The 2 T cell receptor beta chains in this list originate from one sample, sequenced in a study of control samples from healthy donors and cancer patients. Method: immunoSEQ multiplex PCR; TCRdb's copy keeps in-frame clones and lacks some. The table has 150,000 to 200,000 clones, over 85% seen once; the top ten hold over 1.1%. Sequencing was done on a sample of blood. The source is a man aged 18 to 30 in good health.

The J gene is TRBJ2-1, the V gene TRBV24-1; 10 bases align to TRBD1. This CDR3 comprises 17 residues. V was pared by 3 bases and J by 5 bases, with 9 bases of the junction left unmatched. Germline V CDR1 and CDR2: KGHDR, SFDVKD. The CDR3 spells CATSDSTGTGDHNEQFF. The CDR3 DNA follows: TGTGCCACCAGTGATAGCACCGGGACAGGGGACCACAATGAGCAGTTCTTC.

The chain carries TRBV6-5 and TRBJ1-1; possibly TRBD1 for D (5 bases). V was cut by 7 bases and J by 1 base, with 10 bases left in between. CDR3 length: 13 residues. Germline V gene data show CDR1 as MNHEY and CDR2 as SVGAGI. CDR3 in DNA: TGTGCCAGCAATAACCAGGGGAACACTGAAGCTTTCTTT. Translating gives CASNNQGNTEAFF.